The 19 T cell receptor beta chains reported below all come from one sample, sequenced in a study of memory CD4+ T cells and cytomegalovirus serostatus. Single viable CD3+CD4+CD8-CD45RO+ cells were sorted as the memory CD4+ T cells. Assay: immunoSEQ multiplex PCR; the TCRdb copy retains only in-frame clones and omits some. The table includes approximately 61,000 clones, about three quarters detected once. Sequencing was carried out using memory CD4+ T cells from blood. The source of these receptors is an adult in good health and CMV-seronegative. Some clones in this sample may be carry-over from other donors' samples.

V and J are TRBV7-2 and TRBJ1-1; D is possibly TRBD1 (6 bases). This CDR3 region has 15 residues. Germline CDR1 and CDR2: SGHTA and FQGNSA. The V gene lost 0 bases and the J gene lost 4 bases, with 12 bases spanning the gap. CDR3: CASSLAWGQITEAFF. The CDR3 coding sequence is TGTGCCAGCAGCTTAGCATGGGGGCAAATCACTGAAGCTTTCTTT.

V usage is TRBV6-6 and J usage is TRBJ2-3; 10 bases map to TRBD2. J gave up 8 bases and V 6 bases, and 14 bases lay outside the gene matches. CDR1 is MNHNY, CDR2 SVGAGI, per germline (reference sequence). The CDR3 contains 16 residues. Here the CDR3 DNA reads TGTGCCAGCAGCGTCAGGGTAGCTAGCGGGAGTGGTACGCAGTATTTT. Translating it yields CASSVRVASGSGTQYF.

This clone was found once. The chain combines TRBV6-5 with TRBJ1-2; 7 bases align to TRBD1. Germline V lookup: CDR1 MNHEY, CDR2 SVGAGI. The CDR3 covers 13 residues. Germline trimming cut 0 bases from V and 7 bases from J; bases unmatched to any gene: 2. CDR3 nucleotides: TGTGCCAGCAGTTACTCACAGGGGACTGGCTACACCTTC. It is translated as CASSYSQGTGYTF.

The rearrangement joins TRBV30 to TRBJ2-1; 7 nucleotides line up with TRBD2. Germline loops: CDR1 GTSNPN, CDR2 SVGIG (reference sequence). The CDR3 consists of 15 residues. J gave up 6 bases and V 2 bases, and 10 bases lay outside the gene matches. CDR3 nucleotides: TGTGCCTGGAGTCGCCTAGGGGCTAGCGGCAATGAGCAGTTCTTC. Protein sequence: CAWSRLGASGNEQFF.

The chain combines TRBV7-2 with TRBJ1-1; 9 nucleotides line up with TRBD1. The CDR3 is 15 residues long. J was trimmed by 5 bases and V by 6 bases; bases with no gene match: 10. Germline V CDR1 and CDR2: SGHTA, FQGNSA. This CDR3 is CASSRQGVLGTEAFF. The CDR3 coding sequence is TGTGCCAGCAGTCGACAGGGGGTATTAGGAACTGAAGCTTTCTTT.

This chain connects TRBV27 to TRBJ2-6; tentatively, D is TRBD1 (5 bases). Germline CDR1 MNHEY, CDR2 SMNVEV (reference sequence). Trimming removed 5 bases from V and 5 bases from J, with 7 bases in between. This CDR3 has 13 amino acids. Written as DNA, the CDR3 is TGTGCCAGCAGTGGGGCCTGGGCCAACGTCCTGACTTTC. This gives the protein CASSGAWANVLTF.

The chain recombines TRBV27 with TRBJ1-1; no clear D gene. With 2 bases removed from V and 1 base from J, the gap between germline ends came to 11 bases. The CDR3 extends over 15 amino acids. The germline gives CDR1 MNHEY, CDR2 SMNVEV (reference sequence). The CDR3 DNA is TGTGCCAGCAGTTTAAAGTCCGACGGGAACACTGAAGCTTTCTTT. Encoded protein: CASSLKSDGNTEAFF.

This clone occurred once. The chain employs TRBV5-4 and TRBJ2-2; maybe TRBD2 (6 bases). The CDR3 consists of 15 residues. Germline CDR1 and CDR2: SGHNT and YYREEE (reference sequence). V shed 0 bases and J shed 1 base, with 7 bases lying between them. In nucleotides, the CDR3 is TGTGCCAGCAGCTTGGACGGGGGGAACACCGGGGAGCTGTTTTTT. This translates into CASSLDGGNTGELFF.

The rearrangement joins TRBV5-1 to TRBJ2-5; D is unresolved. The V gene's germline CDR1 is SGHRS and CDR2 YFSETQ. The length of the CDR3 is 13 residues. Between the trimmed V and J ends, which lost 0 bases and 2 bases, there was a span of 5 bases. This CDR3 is CASSLGVQETQYF. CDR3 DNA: TGCGCCAGCAGCTTGGGGGTTCAAGAGACCCAGTACTTC.

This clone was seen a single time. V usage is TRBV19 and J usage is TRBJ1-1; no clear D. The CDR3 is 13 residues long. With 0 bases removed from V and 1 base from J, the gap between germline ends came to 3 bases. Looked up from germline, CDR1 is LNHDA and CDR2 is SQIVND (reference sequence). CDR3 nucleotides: TGTGCCAGTAGTATAGAGGGGAACACTGAAGCTTTCTTT. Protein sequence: CASSIEGNTEAFF.

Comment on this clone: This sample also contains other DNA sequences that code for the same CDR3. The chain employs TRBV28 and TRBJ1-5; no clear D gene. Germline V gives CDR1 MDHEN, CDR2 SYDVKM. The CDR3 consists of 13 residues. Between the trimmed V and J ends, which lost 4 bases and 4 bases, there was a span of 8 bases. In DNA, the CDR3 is TGTGCCAGCAGTTCGGGAGAGAATCAGCCCCAGCATTTT. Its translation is CASSSGENQPQHF.

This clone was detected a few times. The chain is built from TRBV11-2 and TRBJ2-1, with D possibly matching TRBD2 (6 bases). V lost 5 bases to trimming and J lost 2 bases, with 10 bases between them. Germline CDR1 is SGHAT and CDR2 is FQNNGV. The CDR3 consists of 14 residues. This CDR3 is CASSRGTPYNEQFF. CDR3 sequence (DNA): TGTGCCAGCAGCCGCGGGACTCCCTACAATGAGCAGTTCTTC.

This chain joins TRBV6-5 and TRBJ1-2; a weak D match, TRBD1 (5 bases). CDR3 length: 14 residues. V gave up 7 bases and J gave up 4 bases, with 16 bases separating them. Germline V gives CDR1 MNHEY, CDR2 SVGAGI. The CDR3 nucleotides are TGTGCCAGCAAGATCGCTCAGGGTTCCTATGGCTACACCTTC. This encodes CASKIAQGSYGYTF.

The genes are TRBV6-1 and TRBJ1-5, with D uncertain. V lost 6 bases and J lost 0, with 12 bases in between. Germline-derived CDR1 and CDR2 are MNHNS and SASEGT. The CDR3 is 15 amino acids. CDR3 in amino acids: CASRRVQNSNQPQHF. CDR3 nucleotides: TGTGCCAGCAGAAGAGTACAAAATAGCAATCAGCCCCAGCATTTT.

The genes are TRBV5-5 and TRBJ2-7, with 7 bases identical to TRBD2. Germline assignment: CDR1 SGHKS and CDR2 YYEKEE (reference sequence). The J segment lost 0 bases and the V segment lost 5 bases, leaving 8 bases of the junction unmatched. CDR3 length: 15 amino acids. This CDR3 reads CASRKVGGSSYEQYF. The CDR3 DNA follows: TGTGCCAGCAGAAAAGTGGGGGGGAGCTCCTACGAGCAGTACTTC.

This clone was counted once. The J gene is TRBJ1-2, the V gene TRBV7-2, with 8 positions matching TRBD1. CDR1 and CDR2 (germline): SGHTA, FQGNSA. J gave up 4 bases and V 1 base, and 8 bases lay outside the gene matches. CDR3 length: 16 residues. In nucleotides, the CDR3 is TGTGCCAGCAGCTTAGTTCGCAGGGGGCCAGGCTATGGCTACACCTTC. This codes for CASSLVRRGPGYGYTF.

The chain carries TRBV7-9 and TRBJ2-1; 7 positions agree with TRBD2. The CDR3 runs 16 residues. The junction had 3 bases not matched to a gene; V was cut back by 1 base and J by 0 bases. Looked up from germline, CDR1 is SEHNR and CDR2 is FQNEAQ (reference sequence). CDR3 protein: CASSLGGGISYNEQFF. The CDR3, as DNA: TGTGCCAGCAGCTTAGGGGGGGGGATCTCCTACAATGAGCAGTTCTTC.

The CDR3 loop reads CASTFRVGRISNYGYTF. In DNA, the CDR3 is TGTGCCAGCACCTTTCGGGTCGGCCGGATATCTAACTATGGCTACACCTTC. The chain is built from TRBV28 and TRBJ1-2; D remains ambiguous. V lost 7 bases, J lost 0 bases, and 21 bases lay in between. Germline V CDR1 and CDR2: MDHEN, SYDVKM. The CDR3 consists of 17 residues.

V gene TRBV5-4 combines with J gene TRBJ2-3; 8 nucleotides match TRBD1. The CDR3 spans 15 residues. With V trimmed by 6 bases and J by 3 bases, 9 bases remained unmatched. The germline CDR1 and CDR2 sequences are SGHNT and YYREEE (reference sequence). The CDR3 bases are TGTGCCAGCAAAGCAGGGGGCGGTCGTACAGATACGCAGTATTTT. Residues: CASKAGGGRTDTQYF. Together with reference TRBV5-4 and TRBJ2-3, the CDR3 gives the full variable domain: ETGVTQSPTHLIKTRGQQVTLRCSSQSGHNTVSWYQQALGQGPQFIFQYYREEENGRGNFPPRFSGLQFPNYSSELNVNALELDDSALYLCASKAGGGRTDTQYFGPGTRLTVL.